The entry below gives a single T cell receptor beta chain sequence along with its context. Its antigen specificity is not known. Base qualities were left out, and no much larger clone turns up one base away. Using the deep immunoSEQ assay, TCR CDR3 regions were amplified from genomic DNA by multiplex PCR. Extracted genomic DNA from each cell subset was distributed evenly across all wells of several immunoSEQ 96-well plates, and each plate was treated as a replicate. Each replicate PCR for sorted subsets received around 200 ng genomic DNA, equal to about 30,000 T cell genomes. Purified libraries were measured with a Qubit 3.0 fluorometer, size-checked on a Bioanalyzer 2100, and measured again with the KAPA Library Quantification kit. A separate single-read 150-cycle Illumina NextSeq 550 flow cell was used to sequence each immunoSEQ 96-well plate. In the original analysis: Because the immunoSEQ output held only junctional sequences and lacked quality scores, the filtering could not match the filtering applied to full-length reads. To assign V/J genes and CDR3, sequences were annotated against IMGT germline references using PyIR, a Python wrapper for IgBLAST v1.9. Reads were removed for weak V/J assignments (E-value above 1e-6), missing CDR3, stop codons, out-of-frame junctions, or ambiguous translated residues. A V3J clonotype was defined by an identical inferred V gene, J gene, and CDR3 amino acid sequence. To compute the percentage overlap between repertoires, the number of shared unique clonotypes was divided by the size of the smaller repertoire. Repertoire richness was assessed with RTK rarefaction, the Chao1 estimator, and Recon v2.1 estimates of unobserved clonotypes. OLGA was used to compute generation probabilities for all TCRbeta clonotypes that the gDNA method yielded from a few donors. TCRdb retrieved this table from immuneACCESS and kept in-frame rearrangements only. Not all clones are present; in checked studies, unresolved V genes account for under half, and no reason is known for the remainder. That table supplies the V and J calls and clone size; D and trimming were determined from the DNA. Within this sample are 560,000 or so clones, with about 95% of them counted one time only. The leading ten clones occupy 0.095% to 0.13% of the sample.

The sample is drawn from a study of shared clonotypes between healthy human individuals (dated by TCRdb to 2020 to 2022). For the wider study: The cohort comprised a couple of women and three men aged 18 to 49 years. For each donor, three plates each were used for CD4 naive and CD4 memory, two plates were used for CD8 naive, and one plate was used for CD8 memory. Blood TCR repertoires of roughly five healthy adults were deeply sequenced to estimate repertoire size and the extent of clonotype sharing between individuals. Different laboratories and diverse techniques were used to prepare libraries and sequence TCR repertoires, to increase sequencing depth and limit assay-specific biases. Each donor's leukapheresis produced roughly between roughly 0.85 and 9.5 billion PBMCs.

Its CDR3 holds 13 amino acids, cysteine through phenylalanine. CDR3 DNA only is kept here, 39 bases in frame from base 1. From a lookup of the germline V gene, CDR1 and CDR2 are SGHRS and YFSETQ. At the junction V is shortened by 4 bases and J by 8 bases; bases outside the gene matches: 8. The investigation overall reported the following: Naive subsets generally had larger estimated clonotype richness than memory subsets. Based on pairwise subsampling, the degree of clonotype sharing among donors was expected to be affected by sequencing depth. Even with the large sequencing depth, rarefaction of the sorted-subset datasets indicated that sequencing was incomplete. Because the study included only a small number of donors, the genetic and exposure-history diversity represented was limited. Compared with non-shared clonotypes, clonotypes shared by all four sorted-subset donors had higher generation probabilities. Approximately 5% of naive CD4, 3.5% of naive CD8, about 2.1% of memory CD4, and around 0.4% of memory CD8 clonotypes were shared across several donors. Sampling was restricted to blood, and TCR repertoires in tissue are likely to differ from TCR repertoires in blood.

CD8 naive samples were CD45RO-negative cells positively selected for CCR7, giving a CD45RA+CCR7+ population that excluded TemRA cells. The donors were healthy, HIV-negative adults who had no recently reported acute infections or vaccinations. Every donor was a Caucasian adult living in Nashville, Tennessee, USA. Blood was collected by leukapheresis, and PBMCs were isolated by Ficoll-Histopaque density gradient centrifugation and then cryopreserved in liquid nitrogen vapor phase. Purity and quantity of every magnetically sorted T cell population were checked by analytical flow cytometry. Genomic DNA was isolated from each sorted fraction and quantified by UV absorbance on a Nanodrop 2000c.

Rearrangement joined TRBV5-1 to TRBJ1-2; 7 nucleotides in the junction match TRBD1. The TCR sequence derives from a woman aged 25 to 39 in good health. The sample consisted of naive CD8+ T cells sorted from blood. The sample's cell subset or site label is to be understood as: CD45RA+CCR7+. The CDR3 in this case is CASSETGLGGYTF. The nucleotides are TGCGCCAGCAGCGAGACAGGGTTGGGCGGCTACACCTTC.